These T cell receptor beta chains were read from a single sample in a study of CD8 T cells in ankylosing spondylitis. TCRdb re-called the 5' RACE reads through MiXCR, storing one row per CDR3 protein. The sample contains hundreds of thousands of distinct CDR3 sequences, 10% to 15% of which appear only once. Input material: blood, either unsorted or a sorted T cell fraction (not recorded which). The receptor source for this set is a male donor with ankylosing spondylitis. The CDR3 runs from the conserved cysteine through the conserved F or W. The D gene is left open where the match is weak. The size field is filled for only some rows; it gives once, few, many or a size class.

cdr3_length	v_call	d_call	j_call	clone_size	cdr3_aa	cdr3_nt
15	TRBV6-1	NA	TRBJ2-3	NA	CASRDQDYSTDTQYF	TGTGCCAGCAGGGATCAGGATTACAGCACAGATACGCAGTATTTT
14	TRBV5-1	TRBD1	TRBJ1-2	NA	CASSLEQGANGYTF	TGCGCCAGCAGCTTGGAACAGGGGGCTAATGGCTACACCTTC
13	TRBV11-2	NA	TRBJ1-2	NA	CASSHQIEDGYTF	TGTGCCAGCAGCCATCAGATAGAGGATGGCTACACCTTC
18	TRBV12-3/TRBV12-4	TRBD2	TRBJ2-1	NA	CTSSLAILAGGGHNEQFF	TGTACCAGCAGTTTAGCAATTTTAGCGGGAGGGGGCCACAATGAGCAGTTCTTC
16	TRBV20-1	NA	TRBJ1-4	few	CSARGGLSVGLEELFF	TGCAGTGCTAGAGGAGGATTGAGTGTGGGGCTCGAAGAACTGTTTTTT
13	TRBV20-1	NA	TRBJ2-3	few	CSARGSGTDTQYF	TGCAGTGCTAGGGGGAGTGGCACAGATACGCAGTATTTT
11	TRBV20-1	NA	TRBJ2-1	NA	CSARGDLEQFF	TGCAGTGCGAGGGGGGACCTAGAGCAGTTCTTC
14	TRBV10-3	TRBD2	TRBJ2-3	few	CATMEGGPYDTQYF	TGTGCCACCATGGAGGGAGGGCCTTACGATACGCAGTATTTT
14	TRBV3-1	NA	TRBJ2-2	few	CASSQEWKTGELFF	TGTGCCAGCAGCCAAGAATGGAAGACCGGGGAGCTGTTTTTT
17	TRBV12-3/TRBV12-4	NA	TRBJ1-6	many	CASSLVLGSSYNSPLHF	TGTGCCAGCAGTTTAGTTCTGGGGAGCTCCTATAATTCACCCCTCCACTTT
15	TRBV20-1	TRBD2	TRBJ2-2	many	CSARDPREGTGELFF	TGCAGTGCTAGAGATCCGCGGGAGGGCACCGGGGAGCTGTTTTTT
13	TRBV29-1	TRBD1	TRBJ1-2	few	CSATQGSRSGYTF	TGCAGCGCCACACAGGGGAGTAGGTCGGGCTACACCTTC
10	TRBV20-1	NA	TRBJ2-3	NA	CSAGWDTQYF	TGCAGCGCGGGGTGGGATACGCAGTATTTT
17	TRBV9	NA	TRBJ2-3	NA	CASSVGGGGYPADTQYF	TGTGCCAGCAGCGTAGGAGGCGGGGGCTACCCGGCAGATACGCAGTATTTT
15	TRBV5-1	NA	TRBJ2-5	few	CASSLVTGRRETQYF	TGCGCCAGCAGCTTGGTGACGGGAAGGCGAGAGACCCAGTACTTC
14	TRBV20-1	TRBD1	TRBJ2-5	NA	CSALNRGREETQYF	TGCAGTGCGCTGAACAGGGGGCGCGAGGAGACCCAGTACTTC
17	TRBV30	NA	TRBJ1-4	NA	CAWSVPPGGASNEKLFF	TGTGCCTGGAGTGTACCCCCCGGTGGGGCTTCTAATGAAAAACTGTTTTTT
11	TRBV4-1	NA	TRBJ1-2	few	CASSQTGGYTF	TGCGCCAGCAGCCAAACCGGTGGCTACACCTTC
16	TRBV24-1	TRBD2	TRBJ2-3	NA	CATSDLSGKGTDTQYF	TGTGCCACCAGTGATTTGAGCGGGAAAGGCACAGATACGCAGTATTTT
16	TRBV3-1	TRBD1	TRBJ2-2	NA	CASSPSPGQATGELFF	TGTGCCAGCAGCCCTTCTCCGGGACAGGCAACCGGGGAGCTGTTTTTT
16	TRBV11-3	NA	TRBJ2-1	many	CASSFRPTGSHNEQFF	TGTGCCAGCAGCTTCAGGCCAACGGGCTCCCACAATGAGCAGTTCTTC
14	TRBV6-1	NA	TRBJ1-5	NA	CASTAPGVNQPQHF	TGTGCCAGCACCGCTCCGGGGGTAAATCAGCCCCAGCATTTT
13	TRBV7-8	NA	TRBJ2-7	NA	CASSTTGSYEQYF	TGTGCCAGCAGCACTACGGGCTCGTACGAGCAGTACTTC
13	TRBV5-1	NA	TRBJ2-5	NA	CASSQTLSETQYF	TGCGCCAGCAGCCAGACCCTCTCGGAGACCCAGTACTTC
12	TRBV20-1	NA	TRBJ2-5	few	CSPSGNQETQYF	TGCAGTCCGAGCGGCAACCAAGAGACCCAGTACTTC
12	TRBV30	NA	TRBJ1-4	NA	CARSRPNEKLFF	TGTGCTCGGAGCCGGCCTAATGAAAAACTGTTTTTT
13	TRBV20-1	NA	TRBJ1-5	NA	CSASGQSNQPQHF	TGCAGTGCTAGTGGTCAGAGCAATCAGCCCCAGCATTTT
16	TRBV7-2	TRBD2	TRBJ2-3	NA	CASSWGVAGGLDTQYF	TGTGCCAGCAGCTGGGGGGTAGCGGGAGGGTTGGATACGCAGTATTTT
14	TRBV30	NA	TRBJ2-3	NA	CAWRPGSGTDTQYF	TGTGCCTGGAGACCCGGTAGCGGCACAGATACGCAGTATTTT
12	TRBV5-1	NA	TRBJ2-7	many	CASSKDGYEQYF	TGCGCCAGCAGCAAGGACGGCTACGAGCAGTACTTC
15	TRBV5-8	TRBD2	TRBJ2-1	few	CASSAGTSGTNEQFF	TGTGCCAGCAGCGCAGGGACTAGCGGGACTAATGAGCAGTTCTTC
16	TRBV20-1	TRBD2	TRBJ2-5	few	CSARGDSGVRQETQYF	TGCAGTGCTAGAGGGGATAGCGGGGTTCGCCAAGAGACCCAGTACTTC
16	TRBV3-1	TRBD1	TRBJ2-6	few	CASSQYRGLGANVLTF	TGTGCCAGCAGCCAATACAGGGGGCTTGGGGCCAACGTCCTGACTTTC
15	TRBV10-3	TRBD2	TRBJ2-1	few	CAISPSGRTYNEQFF	TGTGCCATCAGTCCTAGCGGGAGAACCTACAATGAGCAGTTCTTC
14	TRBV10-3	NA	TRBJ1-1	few	CAISEIGGRTEAFF	TGTGCCATCAGTGAAATCGGAGGGAGGACTGAAGCTTTCTTT
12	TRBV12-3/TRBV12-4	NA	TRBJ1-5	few	CASSLPYQPQHF	TGTGCCAGCAGTTTACCCTATCAGCCCCAGCATTTT
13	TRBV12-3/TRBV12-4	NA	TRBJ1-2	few	CASTVLSSYGYTF	TGTGCCAGCACCGTGCTCAGTTCCTATGGCTACACCTTC
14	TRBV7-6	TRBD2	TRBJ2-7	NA	CASSRAGEGYEQYF	TGTGCCAGCAGCCGTGCCGGGGAGGGCTACGAGCAGTACTTC
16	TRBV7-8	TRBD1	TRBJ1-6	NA	CASSENRGLRNSPLHF	TGTGCCAGCAGCGAGAACAGGGGGCTAAGAAATTCACCCCTCCACTTT
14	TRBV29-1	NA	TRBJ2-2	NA	CSVRPARNTGELFF	TGCAGCGTCCGCCCAGCACGGAACACCGGGGAGCTGTTTTTT
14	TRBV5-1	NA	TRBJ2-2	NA	CASSPTSSTGELFF	TGCGCCAGCAGCCCCACTAGCTCCACCGGGGAGCTGTTTTTT
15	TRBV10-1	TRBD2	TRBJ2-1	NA	CASSERTSGLLEQFF	TGCGCCAGCAGTGAAAGGACTAGCGGATTACTAGAGCAGTTCTTC
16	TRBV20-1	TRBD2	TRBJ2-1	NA	CSARTSGTSSYNEQFF	TGCAGTGCTCGGACTAGCGGGACTAGCTCCTACAATGAGCAGTTCTTC
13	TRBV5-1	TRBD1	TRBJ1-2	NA	CASSNRQGWGYTF	TGCGCCAGCAGCAACCGACAGGGGTGGGGCTACACCTTC
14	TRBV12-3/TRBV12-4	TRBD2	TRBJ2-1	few	CASNPSGSGNEQFF	TGTGCCAGCAACCCTAGCGGGAGTGGCAATGAGCAGTTCTTC
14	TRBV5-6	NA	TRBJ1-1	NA	CASSSPVRGTEAFF	TGTGCCAGCAGCTCACCAGTAAGGGGCACTGAAGCTTTCTTT
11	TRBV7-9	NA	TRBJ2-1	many	CASSFRHEQFF	TGTGCCAGCAGTTTCAGGCATGAGCAGTTCTTC
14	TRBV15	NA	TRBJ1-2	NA	CATSRDSGLYGYTF	TGTGCCACCAGCAGAGACTCGGGCCTGTATGGCTACACCTTC
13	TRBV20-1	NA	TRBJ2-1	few	CSARDPLHNEQFF	TGCAGTGCTAGAGATCCCCTACACAATGAGCAGTTCTTC
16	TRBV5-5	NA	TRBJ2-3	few	CASSPGNKPSTDTQYF	TGTGCCAGCAGCCCCGGGAACAAACCCAGCACAGATACGCAGTATTTT
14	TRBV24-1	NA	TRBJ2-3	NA	CATSDHGSTDTQYF	TGTGCCACCAGTGACCACGGATCCACAGATACGCAGTATTTT
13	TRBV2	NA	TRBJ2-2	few	CASSEVHTGELFF	TGTGCCAGCAGCGAAGTACACACCGGGGAGCTGTTTTTT
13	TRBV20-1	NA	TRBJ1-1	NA	CSARVPQNTEAFF	TGCAGTGCTAGAGTCCCGCAGAACACTGAAGCTTTCTTT
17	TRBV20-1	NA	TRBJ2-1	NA	CSARDYIRQGGIIEQFF	TGCAGTGCTAGAGATTACATACGACAAGGAGGGATAATCGAGCAGTTCTTC